This T cell receptor beta chain derives from a study of shared clonotypes between healthy human individuals. Whole-study findings and limits: A limitation of the genetic and exposure-history diversity represented arose from few donors. Clonotypes that were shared across a handful of donors made up around 5% of naive CD4 clonotypes. It was expected that sequencing depth would affect clonotype sharing among donors.

Concerning this clone: Its antigen is as yet unknown.

Clones were read by immunoSEQ multiplex PCR, and TCRdb kept only the in-frame ones, dropping some. The repertoire includes a few million clones, 85% to 95% of them detected once, and 0.37% sits in the top ten. V was trimmed by 6 bases and J by 1 base, leaving 10 bases between them. The V gene's germline CDR1 is LNHDA and CDR2 SQIVND (reference sequence). The CDR3 sequence is 13 residues long. The TCR sequence derives from a man aged 18 to 30 in good health. Some clones in this sample may be carry-over from other donors' samples. The sample taken for sequencing was naive CD4+ T cells from PBMCs. The subset denotes: CD45RA+ positively selected. The rearrangement uses TRBV19 and TRBJ2-7; D is possibly TRBD1 (5 bases). This CDR3 is CASRRGHSYEQYF. DNA of the CDR3: TGTGCCAGTAGGAGAGGACATTCCTACGAGCAGTACTTC.